This T cell receptor (beta chain) is from a study of blood T cell repertoires in COVID-19. This CDR3 contains 19 residues. Method: immunoSEQ multiplex PCR; TCRdb's copy keeps in-frame clones and lacks some. The table records 40,000 to 50,000 clones, roughly 88% of them present only once. The sequence was collected from a human donor in a cohort sampled during active COVID-19. The chain uses TRBV21-1 and TRBJ2-1; the table's D call, TRBD2, was not checked against the DNA. TRBV21-1 is listed as a pseudogene. What was sequenced was peripheral blood. The CDR3 DNA reads as TGTGCCAGCAGCAAAATACCAGGAGGGCGGGCTAGTATCAACAATGAGCAGTTCTTC. Its translation is CASSKIPGGRASINNEQFF.